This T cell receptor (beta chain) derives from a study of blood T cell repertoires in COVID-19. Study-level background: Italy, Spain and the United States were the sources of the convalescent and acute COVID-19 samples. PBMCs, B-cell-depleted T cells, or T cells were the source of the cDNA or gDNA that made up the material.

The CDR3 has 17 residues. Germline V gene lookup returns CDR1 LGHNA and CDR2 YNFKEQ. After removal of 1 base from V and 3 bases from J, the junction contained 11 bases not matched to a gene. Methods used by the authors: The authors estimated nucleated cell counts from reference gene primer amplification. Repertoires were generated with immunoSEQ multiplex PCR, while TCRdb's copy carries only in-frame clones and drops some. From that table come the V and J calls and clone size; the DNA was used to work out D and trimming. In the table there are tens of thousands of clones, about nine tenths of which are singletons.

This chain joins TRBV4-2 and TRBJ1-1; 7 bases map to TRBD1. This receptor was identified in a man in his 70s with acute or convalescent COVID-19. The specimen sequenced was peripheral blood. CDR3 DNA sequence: TGTGCCAGCAGCCAAGTGACAGGGCGATCCTCGGACACTGAAGCTTTCTTT. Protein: CASSQVTGRSSDTEAFF.